A single TCR beta chain is shown here with its context. Its matching antigen is unknown. Here the CDR3 omits its conserved ending phenylalanine or tryptophan, so a read error is the likely source. Naive CD8 libraries used 20,000 to 1,000,000 sorted cells and 10%, 30% or 50% RNA. Naive CD8 T cells were sorted as CD8+CD4-CCR7+CD45RA+. This sample is part of a study of molecular identifiers for immune sequencing clone quantification. From germline, CDR1 is MNHEY and CDR2 SVGAGI. This CDR3 is built from 14 residues. The germline V and J ends were trimmed by 2 bases and 4 bases, with 8 bases remaining between them. Study observations and caveats: Clones with over 20 RNA copies captured over 99% of effector molecules but under 1% of naive ones.

The authors built bulk TCR libraries by previously described methods with listed TCR primers. From the PCR reads, TCRdb called clonotypes with MiXCR, one entry per CDR3 protein. The sample lists a few hundred thousand distinct CDR3 sequences, roughly a fifth occurring once. The clonotype was recovered from a human donor in good health. Some libraries in this study had Jurkat cell RNA spiked in. The chain combines TRBV6-5 with TRBJ1-4, with D tentatively TRBD1 (5 bases). Sequenced sample: naive CD8+ T cells from blood, with Jurkat cell RNA spiked in. The subset was: FACS-sorted CD8+CD4-CCR7+CD45RA+ naive T cells. DNA of the CDR3: TGTGCCAGCAGTTACAGGGGTCTTAATGAAAAACTGTTTCTT. Translated, it gives CASSYRGLNEKLFL.